This T cell receptor beta chain was found in a study of cytomegalovirus exposure and HLA in healthy donors (dated by TCRdb to about 2017). Background for the entire study: An earlier analysis of roughly 630 of the donors reported approximately 270 Gb of sequence data and roughly 100 million unique TCR beta sequences from 150 million to 200 million T cells. The later analysis used no new phenotypic data to find candidate immune exposures, relying instead on TCR beta sequences and their occurrence across donors. Both class I and class II loci were covered by HLA typing, at four-digit resolution. Among the roughly 400 genotyped donors, under 90% belonged to the genetic ancestry cluster associated with self-reported Caucasian donors. The number of typed donors differed by locus: 629-630 for A, B, C, DRB1 and DQB1; some 540 for DQA1; over 600 for DPA1; and around 490 for DPB1. Roughly 5 DR-DQ haplotypes were handled as single units for association and clustering because linkage in the cohort was strong. All discovery cohort repertoires had been generated using a single sequencing platform. Donor age, sex, ethnicity and CMV serostatus were collected together with the repertoire data. Genome-wide SNP genotypes for about 65% of the 666 donors were used in a later genetic analysis, which treated that subset as a discovery cohort. The study profiled the T cell repertoires of about 640 subjects by immunosequencing and related them to cytomegalovirus serostatus. A later analysis re-analyzed previously published TCR beta repertoires from roughly 630 donors and added high-resolution HLA genotyping to study TCR occurrence patterns. The study aimed to test whether signatures of past pathogen exposure could be identified by cataloging public T cell receptors. Approximately 300 gigabases of sequencing data and tens of millions of unique TCR sequences were included in an early release covering 550 to 800 HLA-typed donors. An earlier analysis of more than 450 of the donors used high-throughput TCR beta sequencing to judge whether each TCR beta V gene segment behaved as functional or pseudogenic. The study combined high-throughput TCR immunosequencing, statistical association of individual TCRs with disease status, and machine learning to predict cytomegalovirus infection status. Among under 450 genotyped donors of the cohort, an average of around 240,000 unique TCR beta nucleotide sequences were sequenced per donor, around 20% of them non-productive. A separate validation cohort of approximately 120 different subjects was used in addition to the approximately 700-subject first cohort.

The CDR3 spans 14 residues, from the cysteine through the phenylalanine. Only CDR3 DNA is held: 42 bases, read in frame from base 1. Trimming removed 6 bases from V and 3 bases from J; the gene matches leave 5 bases unexplained. CDR1 MNHNY and CDR2 SVGAGI were looked up in the germline V gene (reference sequence). In total, around 600 healthy bone marrow donors made up the cohort. At the time of sampling, all cohort members were nominally healthy, though unrecorded immune exposures were likely present. The donor was CMV seropositive and belonged to the group of 250 to 350 seropositive cohort members. Every donor gave a peripheral blood sample, and the peripheral blood mononuclear cells from that sample were used for TCR beta sequencing. The Qiagen DNeasy Blood Extraction Kit was used to extract genomic DNA from the blood cell samples. General conclusions and limits of the study: Linkage disequilibrium might explain the correlated functional status among segregating V segments, but an unknown experimental factor could not be excluded. In an earlier analysis of a few hundred of the donors, most TCR beta V segments were observed in productive rearrangements about 90% or about 30% of the time, broadly matching IMGT annotations. In a later analysis, around 17,000 TCR beta sequences were associated with specific HLA alleles at a false discovery rate of 0.05. Some IMGT-functional V segments, including TRBV6-2 and TRBV6-3, could not be distinguished by the 87-base-pair reads and were therefore excluded. While some public TCRs were present in many individuals, most TCR sequences turned up only very rarely across donors. In vitro tests confirmed that a few of the cytomegalovirus-associated TCR beta chains recognize cytomegalovirus antigens. In a later genetic analysis, a missense DCLRE1C variant was associated with V-gene and J-gene trimming of TCR beta chains, and the association was replicated in an independent cohort. Because counts were too low, about 15 rarely observed V segments, including chromosome 9 orphons, were left out of the earlier analysis of 500 to 750 of the donors. The authors suggested that the approach could potentially be generalized to other disease states and immunological phenotypes. The presence/absence analyses assumed that sequencing depth was roughly uniform across donors, and that assumption may not be true. According to a later analysis, most CMV-associated TCR beta chains appeared to be HLA-restricted, and the HLA associations seemed to be driven largely by CMV exposure. In a later analysis, TCR association rates were found to vary across HLA loci, with the most associated TCRs seen for DRB1 alleles and the fewest for HLA-C alleles. In a later analysis, HLA-associated TCR beta chains showed more clonal expansion and lower generation probabilities than non-associated chains that were equally common. Because HLA typing was unavailable for some donors at each locus, only the typed subset was used in association tests. In both the original and validation cohorts, the classifier was reported to diagnose cytomegalovirus status with high specificity and sensitivity. This cohort had only TCR beta chains sequenced, and the lack of alpha or paired-chain data limited which features could be detected. When HLA alleles, especially DR and DQ, strongly co-occurred, TCR associations were difficult to assign to individual alleles. A further reported finding was that TCR beta sequences accurately predicted the HLA-A and HLA-B alleles for most subjects in the first cohort. For the cohort, immune exposure information was limited to CMV serostatus. A cluster of highly shared sequence variants was judged likely to be a technical artifact of the sequencing pipeline. Compared with the 666-donor mean, donors in an Asian-associated ancestry cluster had fewer N-insertions in productive TCRs, according to a later genetic analysis. The study listed 164 TCR beta chains as associated with cytomegalovirus. Several of the top co-occurrence clusters appeared to be linked to parvovirus B19, influenza, CMV and Epstein-Barr virus, according to a later analysis.

The library was prepared using the immunoSEQ multiplex PCR assay. For the multiplex PCR, a mixture combining 60 forward primers for TCR Vbeta segments and 13 reverse primers for TCR Jbeta segments was used. A multiplex PCR assay on genomic DNA amplified the CDR3 region of rearranged TCR beta genes. On the Illumina HiSeq System, the amplified TCR beta libraries were sequenced as 87-base-pair reads. As for the original processing: A later analysis counted around 72 million unique TCR beta chains across the 666 repertoires, and roughly 10 million of these chains were shared by at least two donors. A nearest-neighbor algorithm error-corrected the raw reads and collapsed the reads into unique sequences, merging closely related sequences to remove PCR and sequencing errors. Alignment of CDR3 sequences to IMGT reference sequences was used to assign V, D and J gene segments. For a sequence to be retained, at least a six-nucleotide match to both a V gene segment and a J gene segment was required. A rearrangement counted as productive if the CDR3 had no stop codons and remained in frame with V and J, and every other rearrangement counted as non-productive. Following IMGT convention, CDR3 was defined as the stretch from the second conserved V-encoded cysteine up to the conserved J-encoded phenylalanine. The earlier analysis of 500 to 750 of the donors excluded any sequence lacking an unambiguous match to a single V gene segment. In an earlier analysis of around 600 of the donors, V segments were called functional above 56.7% productive rearrangements and were called segregating when the between-donor standard deviation exceeded 5%. A statistical classification framework was developed to diagnose cytomegalovirus status using the catalog of TCR beta chain sequences. In a later analysis, V and J genes were assigned by comparing TCR nucleotide sequences against IMGT/GENE-DB human TR gene sequences. Using the TCRdist pipeline, a later analysis assigned CDR3 sequences along with most-parsimonious VDJ recombination scenarios. In a later analysis, each TCR beta chain was defined by its CDR3 amino acid sequence together with its V-gene family, and reads lacking a unique V-gene family were excluded. As a way to deal with suspected cross-contamination and a sequencing artifact, a later analysis dropped more than 500 nucleotide sequences that were highly shared and had low generation probability. A later analysis calculated a clonal expansion index for each public chain from normalized within-repertoire ranks of inferred template counts. In a later analysis, generation probabilities were computed with a VDJ recombination model fitted to out-of-frame rearrangements, and the resulting probabilities were checked against IGoR. A later analysis scored TCR-TCR, TCR-HLA and TCR-CMV co-occurrence with hypergeometric tests, applying a repertoire-size bias correction to TCR pairs. To estimate false discovery rates, a later analysis permuted the HLA or CMV assignments 20 times. A later analysis grouped co-occurring TCRs with DBSCAN, adding TCRdist sequence similarity when clustering within HLA-allele-positive subsets. Repertoires with fewer than 30,000 or more than 120,000 public chains, plus five repertoires with anomalous nucleotide sharing, were excluded from co-occurrence clustering. This is the immuneACCESS table as TCRdb keeps it, with only in-frame sequences that have V and J called. A part of the clones is gone; compared with another copy, unresolved V genes explain less than half, and the rest is unexplained. Clone size and the V and J calls come from that table; the DNA yielded D and trimming. The sample profile shows 90,000 to 100,000 clones; 65% to 85% of them were found once. The ten largest clones represent around 20% of the sample.

This clone was picked up a small number of times. Its antigen is not yet known. Qualities for individual bases were not recorded, and no much larger clone is one base off. The receptor comes from a woman in her sixties in good health and CMV-seropositive. The sequencing input was PBMCs. The chain is encoded by TRBV6-6 joined to TRBJ2-3, and 8 junctional nucleotides match TRBD2. The CDR3 reads as follows: CASRDERGTDTQYF. The nucleotide sequence is TGTGCCAGCAGAGACGAGCGGGGGACAGATACGCAGTATTTT.